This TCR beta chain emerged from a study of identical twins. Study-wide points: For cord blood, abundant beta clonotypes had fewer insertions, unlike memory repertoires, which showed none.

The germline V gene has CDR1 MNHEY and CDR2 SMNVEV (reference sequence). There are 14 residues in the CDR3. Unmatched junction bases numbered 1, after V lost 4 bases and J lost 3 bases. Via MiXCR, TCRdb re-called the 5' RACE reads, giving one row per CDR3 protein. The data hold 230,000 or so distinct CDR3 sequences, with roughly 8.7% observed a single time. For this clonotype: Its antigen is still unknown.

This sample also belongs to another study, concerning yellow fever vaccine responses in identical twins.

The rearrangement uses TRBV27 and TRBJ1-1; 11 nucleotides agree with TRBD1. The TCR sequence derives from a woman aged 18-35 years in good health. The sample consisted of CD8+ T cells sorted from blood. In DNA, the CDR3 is TGTGCCAGCAGTTGGGGACAGGGGGACACTGAAGCTTTCTTT. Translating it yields CASSWGQGDTEAFF.